The clone carrying this T cell receptor (beta chain) was counted many times. At one end, the junction sequence differs from germline, possibly due to a read error. This sample was included in a study of tumor-infiltrating lymphocytes in oesophageal squamous cell carcinoma. CDR1 and CDR2 (germline): MNHNS, SASEGT. This CDR3 contains 14 residues. From the PCR reads, TCRdb called clonotypes with MiXCR, one entry per CDR3 protein. The sample yields roughly 20,000 distinct CDR3 sequences, approximately 39% seen once. This receptor was obtained from a male donor with esophageal squamous cell carcinoma. Sequenced sample: normal esophageal tissue next to the tumor. The chain is built from TRBV6-1 and TRBJ2-5; D gene unclear. The DNA of the CDR3 is TGTGCCAGCAGTGTCGGACGGCGGAGTTCACCCCTCCACTTC. As protein: CASSVGRRSSPLHF.